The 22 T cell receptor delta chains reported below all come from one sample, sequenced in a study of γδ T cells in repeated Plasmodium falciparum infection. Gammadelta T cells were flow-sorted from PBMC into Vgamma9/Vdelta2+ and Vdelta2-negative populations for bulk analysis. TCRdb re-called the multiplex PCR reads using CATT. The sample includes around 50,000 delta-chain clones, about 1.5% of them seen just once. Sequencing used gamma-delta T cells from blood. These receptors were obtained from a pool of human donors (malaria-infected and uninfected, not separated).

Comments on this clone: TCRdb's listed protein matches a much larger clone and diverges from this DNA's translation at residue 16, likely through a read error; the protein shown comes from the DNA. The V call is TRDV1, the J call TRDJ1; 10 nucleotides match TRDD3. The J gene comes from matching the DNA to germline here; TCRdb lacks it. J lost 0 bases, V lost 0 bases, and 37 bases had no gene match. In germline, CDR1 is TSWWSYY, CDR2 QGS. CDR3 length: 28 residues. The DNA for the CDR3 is TGTGCTCTTGGGGAACTTGCCCGAAAAGGGCTTGGGGGATACCCCCCCGATTCCGGTACCCTTTACACCGATAAACTCATCTTT. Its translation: CALGELARKGLGGYPPDSGTLYTDKLIF.

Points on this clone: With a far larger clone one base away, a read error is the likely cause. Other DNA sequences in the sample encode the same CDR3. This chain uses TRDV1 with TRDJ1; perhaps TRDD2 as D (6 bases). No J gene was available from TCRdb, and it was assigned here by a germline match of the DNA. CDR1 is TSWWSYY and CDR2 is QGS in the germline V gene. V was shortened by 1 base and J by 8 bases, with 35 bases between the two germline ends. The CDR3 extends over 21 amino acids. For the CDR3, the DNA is TGTGCTCTTGGGGAACGGAAGCCCTACGGGCCTTCCACTATACTCCCGTCAAAACTCATCTTT. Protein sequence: CALGERKPYGPSTILPSKLIF.

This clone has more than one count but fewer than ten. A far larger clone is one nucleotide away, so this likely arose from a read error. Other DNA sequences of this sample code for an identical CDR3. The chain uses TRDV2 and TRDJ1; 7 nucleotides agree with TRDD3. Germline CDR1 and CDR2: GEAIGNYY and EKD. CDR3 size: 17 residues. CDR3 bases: TGTGCCTGTGACACTGGGGGGGATTACCGGTACACCGACAAACTCACCTTT. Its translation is CACDTGGDYRYTDKLTF.

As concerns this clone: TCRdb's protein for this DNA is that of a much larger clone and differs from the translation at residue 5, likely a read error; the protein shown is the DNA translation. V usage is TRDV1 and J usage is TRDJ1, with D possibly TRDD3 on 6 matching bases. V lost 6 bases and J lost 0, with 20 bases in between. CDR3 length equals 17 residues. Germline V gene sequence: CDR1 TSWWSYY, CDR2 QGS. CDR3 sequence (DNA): TGTGCTCTTGGCGGGGGGAACACCCTTCAGTACACCGATAAACTCATCTTT. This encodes CALGGGNTLQYTDKLIF.

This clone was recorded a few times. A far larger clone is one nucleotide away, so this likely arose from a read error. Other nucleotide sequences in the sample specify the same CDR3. The CDR3 DNA reads TGTGCTCTTGGGGAATTGGAGCAAGGGTACCCGATGGACACCGATAAACTCATCTTT. Protein: CALGELEQGYPMDTDKLIF. This chain uses TRDV1 with TRDJ1, with no clear D. TCRdb leaves out the J gene; it was filled in here by matching the DNA to germline. This CDR3 region has 19 residues. CDR1 is TSWWSYY, CDR2 QGS, per germline. V gave up 2 bases and J gave up 0 bases, with 22 bases separating them.

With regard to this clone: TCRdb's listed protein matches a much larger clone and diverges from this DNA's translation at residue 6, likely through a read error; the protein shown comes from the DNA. Here the CDR3 DNA reads TGTGCCTGTGACACCACTAACCCCTCCGTACTGGGGGAAGGTCCGCTCACCGATAAACTCATCTTT. Amino acids: CACDTTNPSVLGEGPLTDKLIF. This rearrangement joins TRDV2 to TRDJ1; 9 bases match TRDD3. This CDR3 region has 22 residues. With V trimmed by 0 bases and J by 1 base, 23 bases remained unmatched. Germline loops: CDR1 GEAIGNYY, CDR2 EKD.

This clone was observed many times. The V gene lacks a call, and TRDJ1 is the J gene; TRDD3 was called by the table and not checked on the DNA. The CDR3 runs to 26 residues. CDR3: CALGEQTRSHSTRRTGGYAYTDKLIF. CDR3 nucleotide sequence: TGTGCTCTTGGGGAACAGACCAGGTCCCACTCGACCCGCCGTACTGGGGGATACGCCTACACCGATAAACTCATCTTT.

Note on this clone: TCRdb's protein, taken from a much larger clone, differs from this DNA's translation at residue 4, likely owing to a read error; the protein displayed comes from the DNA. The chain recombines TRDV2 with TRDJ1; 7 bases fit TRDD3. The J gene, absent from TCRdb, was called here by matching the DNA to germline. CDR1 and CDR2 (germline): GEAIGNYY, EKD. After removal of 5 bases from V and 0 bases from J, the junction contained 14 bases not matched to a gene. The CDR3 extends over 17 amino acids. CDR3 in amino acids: CACVNRLLGFNTDKLIF. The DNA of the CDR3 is TGTGCCTGTGTCAACCGCCTACTGGGGTTTAACACCGATAAACTCATCTTT.

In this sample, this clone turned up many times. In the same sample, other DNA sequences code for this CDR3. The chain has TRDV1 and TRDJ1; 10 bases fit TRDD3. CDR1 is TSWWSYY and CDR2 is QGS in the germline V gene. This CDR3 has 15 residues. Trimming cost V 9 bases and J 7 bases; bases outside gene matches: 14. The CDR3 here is CALVPPGGYDRKLIF. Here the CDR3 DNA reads TGTGCTCTGGTACCACCCGGGGGATACGACCGTAAACTCATCTTT.

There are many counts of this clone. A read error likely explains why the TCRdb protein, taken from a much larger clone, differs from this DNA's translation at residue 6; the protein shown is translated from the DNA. The chain's CDR3 is CALGERLGDSVLIF. The CDR3 nucleotides are TGTGCTCTTGGGGAACGCCTGGGGGATTCGGTGCTCATCTTT. The chain combines TRDV1 with TRDJ1; 9 bases fit TRDD3. J gave up 11 bases and V 1 base, and 8 bases lay outside the gene matches. This CDR3 spans 14 amino acids. Germline lookup yields CDR1 TSWWSYY and CDR2 QGS.

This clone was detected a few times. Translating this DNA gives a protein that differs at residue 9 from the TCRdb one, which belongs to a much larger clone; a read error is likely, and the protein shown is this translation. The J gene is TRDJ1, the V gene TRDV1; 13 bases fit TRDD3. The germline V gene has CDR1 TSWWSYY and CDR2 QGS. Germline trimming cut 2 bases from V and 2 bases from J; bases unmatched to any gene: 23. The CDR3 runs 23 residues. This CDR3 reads CALGEIGGASSSYWGIRTDKLIF. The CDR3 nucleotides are TGTGCTCTTGGGGAAATTGGGGGAGCTTCCTCTTCATACTGGGGGATACGGACCGATAAACTCATCTTT.

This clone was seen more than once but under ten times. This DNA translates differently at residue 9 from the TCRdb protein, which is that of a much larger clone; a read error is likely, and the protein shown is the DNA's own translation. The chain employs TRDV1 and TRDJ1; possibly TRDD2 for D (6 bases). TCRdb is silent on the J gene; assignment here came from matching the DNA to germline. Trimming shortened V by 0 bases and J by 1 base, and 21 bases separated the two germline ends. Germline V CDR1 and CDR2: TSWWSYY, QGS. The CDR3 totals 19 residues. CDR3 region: CALGELAFPPRPRTDKLIF. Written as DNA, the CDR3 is TGTGCTCTTGGGGAACTCGCCTTCCCACCGCGGCCTCGCACCGATAAACTCATCTTT.

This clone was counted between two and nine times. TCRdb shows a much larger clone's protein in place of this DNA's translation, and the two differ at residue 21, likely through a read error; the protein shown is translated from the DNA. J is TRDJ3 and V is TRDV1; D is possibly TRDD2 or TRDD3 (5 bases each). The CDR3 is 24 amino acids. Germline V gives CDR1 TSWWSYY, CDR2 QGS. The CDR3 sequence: CALGESFPARVPGMGPWDTRRMFF. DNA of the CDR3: TGTGCTCTTGGGGAATCTTTTCCTGCGCGAGTACCTGGGATGGGCCCCTGGGACACCCGACGGATGTTTTTC.

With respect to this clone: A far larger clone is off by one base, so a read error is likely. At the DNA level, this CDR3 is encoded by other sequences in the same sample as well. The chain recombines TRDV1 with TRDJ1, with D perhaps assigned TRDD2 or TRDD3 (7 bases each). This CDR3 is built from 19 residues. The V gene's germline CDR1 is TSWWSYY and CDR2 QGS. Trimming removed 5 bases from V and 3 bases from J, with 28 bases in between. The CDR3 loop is CALGPRTPSFWGYADKLIF. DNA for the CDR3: TGTGCTCTTGGGCCCCGTACACCTTCCTTCTGGGGGTACGCCGATAAACTCATCTTT.

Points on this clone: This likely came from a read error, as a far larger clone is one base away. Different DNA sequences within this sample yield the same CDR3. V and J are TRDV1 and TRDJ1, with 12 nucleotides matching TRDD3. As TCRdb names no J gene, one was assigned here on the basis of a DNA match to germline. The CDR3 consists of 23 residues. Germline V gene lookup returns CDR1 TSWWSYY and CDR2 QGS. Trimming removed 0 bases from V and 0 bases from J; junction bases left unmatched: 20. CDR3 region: CALGELGPSYDWGIQGNTDKLIF. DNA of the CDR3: TGTGCTCTTGGGGAACTGGGGCCTTCCTACGACTGGGGGATACAAGGAAACACCGATAAACTCATCTTT.

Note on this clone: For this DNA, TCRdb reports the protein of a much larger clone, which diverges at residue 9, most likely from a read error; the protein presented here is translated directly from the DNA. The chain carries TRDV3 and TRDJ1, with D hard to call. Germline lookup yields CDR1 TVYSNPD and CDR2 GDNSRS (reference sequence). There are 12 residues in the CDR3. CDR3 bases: TGTGCCCTCCTGTGGTACACCGATGAACTCATCTTT. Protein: CALLWYTDELIF.

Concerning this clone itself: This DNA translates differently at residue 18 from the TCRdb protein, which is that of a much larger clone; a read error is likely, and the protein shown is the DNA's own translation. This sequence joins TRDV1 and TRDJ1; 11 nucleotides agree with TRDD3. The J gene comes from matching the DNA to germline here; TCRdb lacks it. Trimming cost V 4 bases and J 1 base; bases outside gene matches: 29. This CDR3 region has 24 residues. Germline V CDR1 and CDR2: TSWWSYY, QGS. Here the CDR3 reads CALGAFPANGGYGTRPRCTDKLIF. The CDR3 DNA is TGTGCTCTTGGGGCCTTTCCTGCGAATGGGGGATACGGGACAAGACCGCGGTGCACCGATAAACTCATCTTT.

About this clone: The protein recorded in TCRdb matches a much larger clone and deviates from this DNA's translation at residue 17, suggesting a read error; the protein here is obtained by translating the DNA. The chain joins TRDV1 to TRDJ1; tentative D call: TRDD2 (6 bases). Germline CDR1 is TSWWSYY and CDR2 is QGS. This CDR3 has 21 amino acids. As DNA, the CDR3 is TGTGCTCTTGGGGAACGGGTTATCCTACGCCCCTCAGGGTTTTACACCAATAAACTCATCTTT. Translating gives CALGERVILRPSGFYTNKLIF.

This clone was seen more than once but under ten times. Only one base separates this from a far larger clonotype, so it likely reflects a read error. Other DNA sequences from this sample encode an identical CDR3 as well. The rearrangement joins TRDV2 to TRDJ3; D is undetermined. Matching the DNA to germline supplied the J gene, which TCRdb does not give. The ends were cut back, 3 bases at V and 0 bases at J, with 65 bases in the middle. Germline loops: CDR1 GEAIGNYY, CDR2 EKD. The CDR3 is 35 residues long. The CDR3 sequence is CACDPPRLCHGKEYTLARILWIQSISSWDTRQMFF. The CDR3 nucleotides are TGTGCCTGTGACCCCCCGCGGTTGTGCCACGGCAAAGAATACACCTTGGCCAGGATTCTGTGGATTCAATCTATTAGCTCCTGGGACACCCGACAGATGTTTTTC.

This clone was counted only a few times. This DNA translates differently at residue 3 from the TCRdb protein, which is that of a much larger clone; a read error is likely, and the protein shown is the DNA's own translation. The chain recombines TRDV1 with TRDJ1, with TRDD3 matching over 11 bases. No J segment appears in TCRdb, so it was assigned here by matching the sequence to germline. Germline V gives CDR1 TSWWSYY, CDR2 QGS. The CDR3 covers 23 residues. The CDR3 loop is CAFGATRISPVLGDRFGTDKLIF. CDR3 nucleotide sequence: TGTGCTTTTGGCGCGACGCGGATCTCCCCCGTACTGGGGGATAGATTTGGCACCGATAAACTCATCTTT.

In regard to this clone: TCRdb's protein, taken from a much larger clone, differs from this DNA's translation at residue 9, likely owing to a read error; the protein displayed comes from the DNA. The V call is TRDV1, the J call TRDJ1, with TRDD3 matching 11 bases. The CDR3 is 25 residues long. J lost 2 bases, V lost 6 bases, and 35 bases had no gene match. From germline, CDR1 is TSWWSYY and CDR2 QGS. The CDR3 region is CALGYPGNLLFQPWGIRSYTDKLIF. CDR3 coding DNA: TGTGCTCTTGGTTATCCCGGTAACCTTCTCTTCCAGCCTTGGGGGATACGCTCATATACCGATAAACTCATCTTT.

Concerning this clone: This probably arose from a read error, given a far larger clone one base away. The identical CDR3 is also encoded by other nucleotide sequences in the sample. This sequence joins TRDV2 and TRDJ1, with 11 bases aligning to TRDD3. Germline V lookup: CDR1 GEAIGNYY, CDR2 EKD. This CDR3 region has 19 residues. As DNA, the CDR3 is TGTGCCTGTGACACCGGGATGGGGGATACGGATTCGTACACCGACAAACTCATCTTT. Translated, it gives CACDTGMGDTDSYTDKLIF.